One and the same sample provided the 25 T cell receptor beta chains below, sequenced in a study of T-cell reconstitution after alpha-beta-depleted transplantation in children. Preparation of the TCRbeta library was carried out with unique molecular identifiers. Via MiXCR, TCRdb re-called the PCR reads, giving one row per CDR3 protein. The top ten clones hold approximately 25% of a sample with more than 40,000 distinct CDR3 sequences, roughly 8.7% of them seen once. This material consisted of PBMCs, mostly from graft donor cells, taken 60 days after TCRalphabeta/CD19-depleted stem cell transplant. Source of these receptors: a male patient aged 2 to 10 who had a stem cell transplant for chronic granulomatous disease, so the T cells may come from the graft donor.

In its sample, this clonotype was seen many times. The V and J genes are TRBV12-3 or TRBV12-4 and TRBJ2-3; D unclear. This CDR3 is built from 13 residues. V was shortened by 1 base and J by 2 bases, with 4 bases between the two germline ends. Here the CDR3 reads CASSLVPTDTQYF. DNA for the CDR3: TGTGCCAGCAGTTTAGTCCCCACAGATACGCAGTATTTT.

The chain combines TRBV7-2 with TRBJ1-6; D unclear. Trimming pared 7 bases from V and 10 bases from J, leaving 8 bases between. Germline CDR1 and CDR2: SGHTA and FQGNSA. CDR3 length: 11 amino acids. The CDR3 DNA sequence: TGTGCCAGCACCCTCGGGTCACCCCTCCACTTT. Translated: CASTLGSPLHF.

This clonotype was detected ten times or more. V usage is TRBV5-1 and J usage is TRBJ2-7, with D tentatively TRBD1 or TRBD2 (5 bases each). CDR1 is SGHRS, CDR2 YFSETQ, per germline. The CDR3 has 15 amino acids. Trimming left V 4 bases short and J 0 bases short, with 14 bases between. The DNA for the CDR3 is TGCGCCAGCAGCACCGGGACCATAAACTCCTACGAGCAGTACTTC. It yields the protein CASSTGTINSYEQYF.

J is TRBJ2-7 and V is TRBV30; unclear D gene. CDR1 is GTSNPN and CDR2 is SVGIG in the germline V gene (reference sequence). With 1 base removed from V and 3 bases from J, the gap between germline ends came to 4 bases. The CDR3 has 11 residues. CDR3 loop: CAWSGSYEQYF. Written as DNA, the CDR3 is TGTGCCTGGAGTGGCAGCTACGAGCAGTACTTC.

The chain uses TRBV20-1 and TRBJ2-7; 8 nucleotides match TRBD1. The trim removed 3 bases at V and 4 bases at J, leaving 5 bases unmatched. Germline V gene lookup returns CDR1 DFQATT and CDR2 SNEGSKA (reference sequence). This CDR3 is 13 amino acids long. DNA for the CDR3: TGCAGTGCTAGTAGGACAGGGTATTACGAGCAGTACTTC. Its protein product is CSASRTGYYEQYF.

This clonotype occurred many times. This sequence joins TRBV15 and TRBJ2-7, with D perhaps given as TRBD1 or TRBD2 (6 bases each). The CDR3 is 16 residues long. Between the trimmed V and J ends, which lost 1 base and 2 bases, there was a span of 15 bases. The germline gives CDR1 LNHNV, CDR2 YYDKDF (reference sequence). The CDR3 DNA follows: TGTGCCACCAGCAGAGGTGGTGGGGGGCCCACCTACGAGCAGTACTTC. Translation: CATSRGGGGPTYEQYF.

This clonotype was counted many times. This sequence joins TRBV6-4 and TRBJ2-1; no definite D call. The CDR3 loop spans 15 amino acids. CDR1 is MRHNA, CDR2 SNTAGT, per germline. Trimming removed 5 bases at V and 0 bases at J, with 11 bases between. The DNA of the CDR3 is TGTGCCAGCAGTCTTGGGCCCAGCTCCTACAATGAGCAGTTCTTC. This translates into CASSLGPSSYNEQFF.

This chain links TRBV20-1 with TRBJ2-7, with 8 bases fitting TRBD2. The germline V gene encodes CDR1 DFQATT and CDR2 SNEGSKA (reference sequence). The CDR3 contains 13 residues. With V trimmed by 6 bases and J by 3 bases, 7 bases remained unmatched. The CDR3 coding sequence is TGCAGTGCCTCCGGGGGGGGTAACTACGAGCAGTACTTC. Its translation is CSASGGGNYEQYF.

This clonotype was seen a handful of times. V usage is TRBV18 and J usage is TRBJ2-7; 7 bases match TRBD1. The CDR3 is 13 residues long. Germline loops: CDR1 KGHSH, CDR2 LQKENI. V lost 3 bases to trimming and J lost 3 bases; unmatched junction nucleotides: 2. DNA for the CDR3: TGTGCCAGCTCACCCCGGACAGGCTACGAGCAGTACTTC. As protein: CASSPRTGYEQYF.

This clonotype was detected ten times or more. This chain uses TRBV11-1 with TRBJ2-1; 11 bases align to TRBD2. The CDR3 spans 20 residues. Germline assignment: CDR1 SGHAT and CDR2 FQDESV (reference sequence). V gave up 2 bases and J gave up 5 bases; unmatched junction bases: 17. DNA for the CDR3: TGTGCCAGCAGCTTAATTTTGGGACTAGCGGAAATCCGCCCCCACAATGAGCAGTTCTTC. Protein sequence: CASSLILGLAEIRPHNEQFF.

This clonotype was recorded many times. Here the CDR3 DNA reads TGTGCCAGCAGCTTATACCGGGGGGGAAAAGAGACCCAGTACTTC. This encodes CASSLYRGGKETQYF. The J gene is TRBJ2-5, the V gene TRBV7-9; 8 bases are shared with TRBD2. Germline V gene lookup returns CDR1 SEHNR and CDR2 FQNEAQ (reference sequence). V shed 2 bases, J shed 3 bases, and the junction held 5 bases outside the gene matches. This CDR3 has 15 amino acids.

In this sample, this clonotype is medium-sized. This rearrangement joins TRBV6-2 or TRBV6-3 to TRBJ2-7; D gene unclear. Deletions cut 3 bases from V and 6 bases from J, with 12 bases between. Germline V lookup: CDR1 MNHEY, CDR2 SVGEGT. The CDR3 spans 13 residues. The CDR3 loop reads CASSYMPRGEQYF. The CDR3 DNA follows: TGTGCCAGCAGTTATATGCCGCGTGGCGAGCAGTACTTC.

This rearrangement joins TRBV6-1 to TRBJ2-5, with D perhaps being TRBD1 or TRBD2 (5 bases each). V was shortened by 0 bases and J by 5 bases, with 13 bases between the two germline ends. Germline V gene lookup returns CDR1 MNHNS and CDR2 SASEGT. This CDR3 is 15 amino acids long. CDR3 amino acids: CASSEAAGAVETQYF. The DNA of the CDR3 is TGTGCCAGCAGTGAAGCAGCCGGGGCTGTGGAGACCCAGTACTTC.

The table lists this clonotype with many counts. The chain couples TRBV12-3 or TRBV12-4 to TRBJ1-1; D might be TRBD1 (5 bases). Trimming stripped 6 bases from V and 0 bases from J, with 14 bases between. The CDR3 sequence is 15 residues long. The CDR3 spells CASRPLGALNTEAFF. The CDR3, as DNA: TGTGCCAGCAGGCCGCTTGGGGCCCTGAACACTGAAGCTTTCTTT.

The J gene is TRBJ2-1, the V gene TRBV9, with D unclear. The V end lost 0 bases, the J end lost 2 bases, and 6 bases lay between the germline ends. CDR1 is SGDLS and CDR2 is YYNGEE in the germline V gene. This CDR3 is 14 amino acids long. The CDR3 DNA follows: TGTGCCAGCAGCGTAGACCTAGCCTACAATGAGCAGTTCTTC. Its protein is CASSVDLAYNEQFF.

The table lists this clonotype with a few counts. This chain joins TRBV3-1 and TRBJ2-6; no reliable D call. CDR1 is LGHDT and CDR2 is YNNKEL in the germline V gene (reference sequence). This CDR3 spans 18 amino acids. Trimming removed 2 bases at V and 0 bases at J, with 14 bases between. This CDR3 is CASSQRPIPSSGANVLTF. The CDR3 DNA sequence: TGTGCCAGCAGCCAACGCCCGATTCCGAGCTCTGGGGCCAACGTCCTGACTTTC.

In its sample, this clonotype is medium-sized. V and J are TRBV20-1 and TRBJ2-5, with TRBD2 as a possible D gene (6 bases). V gave up 3 bases and J gave up 5 bases, with 16 bases separating them. The CDR3 runs 14 residues. CDR1 and CDR2 from the germline V gene are DFQATT and SNEGSKA (reference sequence). This chain's CDR3 is CSARGDSLTETQYF. The CDR3 DNA follows: TGCAGTGCTAGGGGGGACTCCCTAACGGAGACCCAGTACTTC.

As to this clonotype: This clone may be a read error of a much larger clone one base away. V and J are TRBV2 and TRBJ2-1; the D gene is possibly TRBD2 (6 bases). CDR3 length equals 18 residues. In germline, CDR1 is SNHLY, CDR2 FYNNEI. The CDR3 DNA follows: TGTGCCTGCAGTCCTTCGGGAGTGGCGGGCGTGGCCTACAATGAGCAGTTCTTC. Translated, it gives CACSPSGVAGVAYNEQFF.

The chain is built from TRBV11-3 and TRBJ2-7, with 13 nucleotides matching TRBD2. The CDR3 runs to 16 residues. CDR1 is SGHNT and CDR2 is YENEEA in the germline V gene. The V gene end was trimmed by 2 bases and the J gene end by 3 bases; junction bases not matched to a gene: 4. CDR3 region: CASSLSGTSGNYEQYF. The DNA for the CDR3 is TGTGCCAGCAGCTTATCCGGGACTAGCGGGAACTACGAGCAGTACTTC.

Only a few counts were recorded for this clonotype. This sequence joins TRBV18 and TRBJ2-4, with 10 bases identical to TRBD2. This CDR3 spans 17 amino acids. In germline, CDR1 is KGHSH, CDR2 LQKENI. Trimming took 0 bases from V and 1 from J; bases not matched to a gene: 3. Written as DNA, the CDR3 is TGTGCCAGCTCACCACCTAGCGGGAGGTTGGCCAAAAACATTCAGTACTTC. Translated, it gives CASSPPSGRLAKNIQYF.

In its sample, this clonotype was seen many times. This chain joins TRBV18 and TRBJ1-1, with TRBD1 identical over 9 bases. The CDR3 is 14 amino acids. V dropped 6 bases and J dropped 4; count of bases not matched to a gene: 6. The germline CDR1 and CDR2 sequences are KGHSH and LQKENI. The chain's CDR3 is CASSGGQGGTEAFF. In nucleotides, the CDR3 is TGTGCCAGCTCTGGGGGACAGGGTGGCACTGAAGCTTTCTTT.

This clonotype was counted at least ten times. J is TRBJ2-2 and V is TRBV12-3 or TRBV12-4, with D unresolved. The CDR3 length is 13 residues. Trimming cost V 2 bases and J 8 bases, with 9 bases left between them. The CDR3, as DNA: TGTGCCAGCAGTTTACGAGAAGCGGGGGAGCTGTTTTTT. Protein: CASSLREAGELFF.

Many counts were recorded for this clonotype. The J gene is TRBJ2-2, the V gene TRBV5-1; D is perhaps TRBD1 or TRBD2 (6 bases each). The CDR3 has 14 residues. Trimming removed 2 bases at V and 5 bases at J, with 10 bases between. Germline CDR1 is SGHRS and CDR2 is YFSETQ. The CDR3 DNA is TGCGCCAGCAGCTTAGGGGGGACGACCGGGGAGCTGTTTTTT. Protein sequence: CASSLGGTTGELFF.

Regarding this clonotype: One end of the junction varies from germline; a read error may be responsible. This chain joins TRBV12-3 or TRBV12-4 and TRBJ2-2, with TRBD2 matching 9 bases. The CDR3 runs to 18 residues. The CDR3 spells CAISFYMGLAANTGELFF. The CDR3 DNA sequence: TGTGCCATCAGTTTTTATATGGGACTAGCAGCGAACACCGGGGAGCTGTTTTTT.

The rearrangement links TRBV7-9 to TRBJ1-1; a weak D match, TRBD1 (6 bases). The length of the CDR3 is 15 residues. Germline loops: CDR1 SEHNR, CDR2 FQNEAQ (reference sequence). The ends were cut back, 3 bases at V and 0 bases at J, with 11 bases in the middle. CDR3 sequence reads: CASSFNRVLNTEAFF. DNA for the CDR3: TGTGCCAGCAGCTTTAACAGGGTCTTGAACACTGAAGCTTTCTTT.